This T cell receptor beta chain originates from a study of shared clonotypes between healthy human individuals. The CDR3 contains 14 residues. Germline loops: CDR1 MNHEY, CDR2 SMNVEV (reference sequence). Trimming left V 3 bases short and J 5 bases short, with 12 bases between. Here immunoSEQ multiplex PCR was the method, and the copy in TCRdb shows in-frame clones only, minus some. The sample includes over 1.5 million clones, 95% to 99% of them seen just once. In its sample, this clone was seen once. Sequenced: naive CD4+ T cells sorted from blood. The subset here: CD45RA+ positively selected. The TCR comes from a man aged 25-45 years in good health. The V call is TRBV27, the J call TRBJ2-3, with D tentatively TRBD1 or TRBD2 (5 bases each). The CDR3 nucleotides are TGTGCCAGCAGTTTTTTTAGGGACGTAGATACGCAGTATTTT. Translation: CASSFFRDVDTQYF.